These 26 T cell receptor beta chains were sequenced from one sample in a study of control samples from healthy donors and cancer patients. Data came from immunoSEQ multiplex PCR; TCRdb stores just in-frame clones and leaves some out. Among approximately 70,000 clones listed, approximately 89% were seen once. The sample consisted of PBMCs. Every receptor here comes from a man aged 60-69 years with colorectal cancer.

The chain is built from TRBV18 and TRBJ1-5; D uncertain. The CDR3 contains 15 residues. Germline V gene lookup returns CDR1 KGHSH and CDR2 LQKENI. Trimming stripped 6 bases from V and 6 bases from J, with 18 bases between. For the CDR3, the DNA is TGTGCCAGCTCCTCACAGAGGCGAACGGGTCAGCCCCAGCATTTT. Encoded protein: CASSSQRRTGQPQHF.

This sequence joins TRBV14 and TRBJ1-3; 7 nucleotides align to TRBD1. CDR3 length equals 14 residues. In germline, CDR1 is SGHDN, CDR2 FVKESK. After removal of 4 bases from V and 3 bases from J, the junction contained 3 bases not matched to a gene. The CDR3 nucleotides read TGTGCCAGCAGCCCGACAGGGTTTGGAAACACCATATATTTT. Translating it yields CASSPTGFGNTIYF.

In this sample, this clone turned up a few times. The gene calls are TRBV5-1 and TRBJ2-5, with 8 positions matching TRBD2. The CDR3 consists of 15 residues. Germline lookup yields CDR1 SGHRS and CDR2 YFSETQ. With V trimmed by 0 bases and J by 2 bases, 3 bases remained unmatched. The chain's CDR3 is CASSLGSGGQETQYF. DNA for the CDR3: TGCGCCAGCAGCTTGGGAAGCGGGGGACAAGAGACCCAGTACTTC.

V gene TRBV6-2 or TRBV6-3 combines with J gene TRBJ1-5; D is uncertain. The CDR3 extends over 18 amino acids. Trimming removed 0 bases at V and 2 bases at J, with 17 bases between. Germline V CDR1 and CDR2: MNHEY, SVGEGT. CDR3 sequence reads: CASSYSLQSRLRNQPQHF. CDR3 in DNA: TGTGCCAGCAGTTACTCGCTTCAGAGCCGTTTGCGCAATCAGCCCCAGCATTTT.

This chain uses TRBV7-9 with TRBJ2-3; D is possibly TRBD2 (7 bases). The CDR3 totals 14 residues. The germline V gene has CDR1 SEHNR and CDR2 FQNEAQ (reference sequence). Trimming removed 5 bases at V and 6 bases at J, with 15 bases between. The CDR3 coding sequence is TGTGCCAGCAGCCACGCGGGGGCTGGGGATACGCAGTATTTT. This encodes CASSHAGAGDTQYF.

The V gene is TRBV7-2, the J gene TRBJ2-7; D is unresolved. The V end was cut by 5 bases, the J end by 4 bases, with 6 bases between. The CDR3 totals 11 residues. Germline CDR1 and CDR2: SGHTA and FQGNSA. The CDR3 is CASSPKYEQYF. CDR3 sequence (DNA): TGTGCCAGCAGCCCCAAGTACGAGCAGTACTTC.

The chain has TRBV18 and TRBJ1-3; D uncertain. Per germline, CDR1 KGHSH and CDR2 LQKENI. The V gene lost 3 bases and the J gene lost 0 bases, with 12 bases spanning the gap. The CDR3 spans 16 residues. The CDR3 DNA reads TGTGCCAGCTCACCCGGCCCAAGCCACTCTGGAAACACCATATATTTT. It encodes CASSPGPSHSGNTIYF.

This clone came up a few times. The V and J genes are TRBV18 and TRBJ2-5; D not certain. From germline, CDR1 is KGHSH and CDR2 LQKENI. Trimming took off 3 bases at V and 2 bases at J, with 7 bases between the two ends. The CDR3 loop spans 13 amino acids. The CDR3: CASSPEIQETQYF. Here the CDR3 DNA reads TGTGCCAGCTCACCCGAGATTCAAGAGACCCAGTACTTC. Full variable domain (remainder filled in from reference TRBV18 and TRBJ2-5): NAGVMQNPRHLVRRRGQEARLRCSPMKGHSHVYWYRQLPEEGLKFMVYLQKENIIDESGMPKERFSAEFPKEGPSILRIQQVVRGDSAAYFCASSPEIQETQYFGPGTRLLVL.

V usage is TRBV3-1 (or the pseudogene TRBV3-2) and J usage is TRBJ1-3; D gene uncertain. Trimming removed 3 bases from V and 6 bases from J, with 15 bases in between. Germline values: CDR1 LGHDT, CDR2 YNNKEL (reference sequence). This CDR3 is 15 amino acids long. The CDR3 DNA is TGTGCCAGCAGCCAGCTGGGTATGGGCGAAAACACCATATATTTT. Encoded protein: CASSQLGMGENTIYF.

The chain is built from TRBV6-4 and TRBJ2-1, with D possibly matching TRBD2 (5 bases). Trimming took 2 bases from V and 9 from J, leaving 17 bases between them. This CDR3 has 15 residues. Germline V CDR1 and CDR2: MRHNA, SNTAGT. CDR3 sequence (DNA): TGTGCCAGCAGTGACAGCGGTAGGGCTACCACTGAGCAGTTCTTC. Amino acids: CASSDSGRATTEQFF.

This chain uses TRBV28 with TRBJ1-6; D gene uncertain. This CDR3 comprises 11 residues. CDR1 and CDR2 (germline): MDHEN, SYDVKM. Trimming pared 5 bases from V and 12 bases from J, leaving 8 bases between. The CDR3 DNA is TGTGCCAGCAGTCCTGGGGTACCCCTCCACTTT. Its protein is CASSPGVPLHF.

The count of this clone is one. The chain couples TRBV7-9 to TRBJ2-5; D gene ambiguous. The ends were cut back, 2 bases at V and 4 bases at J, with 14 bases in the middle. This CDR3 has 15 residues. Germline V gene sequence: CDR1 SEHNR, CDR2 FQNEAQ (reference sequence). CDR3 DNA sequence: TGTGCCAGCAGCTTACTACATACAACGGGAGAGACCCAGTACTTC. This codes for CASSLLHTTGETQYF.

J is TRBJ1-6 and V is TRBV10-3; D is unresolved. Trimming took off 4 bases at V and 5 bases at J, with 6 bases between the two ends. The CDR3 loop spans 13 amino acids. CDR1 and CDR2 from the germline V gene are ENHRY and SYGVKD. The CDR3 spells CAISGTDNSPLHF. CDR3 nucleotide sequence: TGTGCCATCAGTGGGACCGATAATTCACCCCTCCACTTT.

CDR3 nucleotide sequence: TGCGCCAGCAGCCCAAGGGGGAGGGGGACTGAAGCTTTCTTT. Protein: CASSPRGRGTEAFF. The genes are TRBV23-1 and TRBJ1-1, with D possibly being TRBD1 (6 bases). TRBV23-1 is sorted into the ORF group, with uncertain function. The CDR3 is made up of 14 amino acids. Trimming took 6 bases from V and 5 from J, leaving 16 bases between them.

The gene calls are TRBV19 and TRBJ2-7; maybe TRBD1 (5 bases). V lost 6 bases and J lost 3, with 15 bases in between. Germline CDR1 and CDR2: LNHDA and SQIVND (reference sequence). This CDR3 contains 14 residues. CDR3 coding DNA: TGTGCCAGTAGCCGGCAGTTAGGGGTCTACGAGCAGTACTTC. This sequence encodes CASSRQLGVYEQYF. The complete variable domain, with remaining parts taken from reference TRBV19 and TRBJ2-7, reads DGGITQSPKYLFRKEGQNVTLSCEQNLNHDAMYWYRQDPGQGLRLIYYSQIVNDFQKGDIAEGYSVSREKKESFPLTVTSAQKNPTAFYLCASSRQLGVYEQYFGPGTRLTVT.

The count of this clone is one. V gene TRBV27 combines with J gene TRBJ1-2; 7 bases align to TRBD1. The CDR3 totals 14 residues. Germline CDR1 and CDR2: MNHEY and SMNVEV (reference sequence). After removal of 0 bases from V and 8 bases from J, the junction contained 6 bases not matched to a gene. CDR3 region: CASSLSLGGGGYTF. In nucleotides, the CDR3 is TGTGCCAGCAGTTTATCGTTAGGGGGCGGGGGCTACACCTTC.

The CDR3 loop reads CASGVSNSPLHF. In nucleotides, the CDR3 is TGTGCCAGCGGGGTTAGTAATTCACCCCTCCACTTT. The rearrangement joins TRBV6-5 to TRBJ1-6; the D is unclear. The length of the CDR3 is 12 residues. Germline V gene sequence: CDR1 MNHEY, CDR2 SVGAGI. The germline V and J ends were trimmed by 8 bases and 6 bases, with 8 bases remaining between them.

The genes are TRBV24-1 and TRBJ2-2, with 15 bases aligning to TRBD2. V was pared by 3 bases and J by 1 base, with 11 bases of the junction left unmatched. Germline CDR1 and CDR2: KGHDR and SFDVKD. CDR3 length: 21 amino acids. CDR3 sequence: CATSDTPRTSGGGRNTGELFF. In DNA form, the CDR3 reads TGTGCCACCAGTGATACTCCCCGGACTAGCGGGGGGGGCCGGAACACCGGGGAGCTGTTTTTT.

The chain uses TRBV5-5 and TRBJ2-3; D gene ambiguous. V dropped 4 bases and J dropped 2 bases, with 20 bases sitting between them. Germline V gene sequence: CDR1 SGHKS, CDR2 YYEKEE (reference sequence). There are 17 residues in the CDR3. CDR3 DNA sequence: TGTGCCAGCAGCCCCCCTCTCGCGGAAGTTCCCACAGATACGCAGTATTTT. Its protein is CASSPPLAEVPTDTQYF.

The chain combines TRBV5-5 with TRBJ2-3, with 11 bases matching TRBD2. V lost 3 bases and J lost 2; bases outside the gene matches: 5. CDR3 size: 16 residues. Germline loops: CDR1 SGHKS, CDR2 YYEKEE (reference sequence). The CDR3 DNA reads as TGTGCCAGCAGCTACCTAGCGGGGGGATCCACAGATACGCAGTATTTT. As protein: CASSYLAGGSTDTQYF.

This chain uses TRBV6-1 with TRBJ2-7, with D perhaps being TRBD1 or TRBD2 (6 bases each). Germline V gene sequence: CDR1 MNHNS, CDR2 SASEGT. V gave up 4 bases and J gave up 11 bases, with 27 bases separating them. The CDR3 contains 16 residues. The CDR3 is CASSAKGTGRLPSEYF. The CDR3 DNA follows: TGTGCCAGCAGTGCAAAAGGAACAGGGAGGCTCCCAAGTGAGTACTTC.

The chain couples TRBV5-1 to TRBJ2-5; the D gene is possibly TRBD2 (7 bases). Germline loops: CDR1 SGHRS, CDR2 YFSETQ. V gave up 4 bases and J gave up 5 bases, with 24 bases separating them. The CDR3 contains 17 residues. CDR3 loop: CASSVSGTGGGRETQYF. The CDR3 nucleotides read TGCGCCAGCAGCGTCTCCGGGACTGGCGGGGGCAGGGAGACCCAGTACTTC.

The rearrangement uses TRBV6-5 and TRBJ2-5; 7 positions agree with TRBD1. Germline V lookup: CDR1 MNHEY, CDR2 SVGAGI. The CDR3 contains 13 residues. The J segment lost 9 bases and the V segment lost 6 bases, leaving 10 bases of the junction unmatched. CDR3 protein: CASRPTGDVPQYF. Here the CDR3 DNA reads TGTGCCAGCAGACCTACAGGGGACGTACCCCAGTACTTC.

The chain couples TRBV4-1 to TRBJ2-7; TRBD1 is a possible D gene (6 bases). The CDR3 spans 16 residues. The germline V gene encodes CDR1 MGHRA and CDR2 YSYEKL. V was shortened by 0 bases and J by 3 bases, with 15 bases between the two germline ends. The CDR3 coding sequence is TGCGCCAGCAGCCAAGAGGCTCCGCCCAGGGGCTACGAGCAGTACTTC. It is translated as CASSQEAPPRGYEQYF.

The chain has TRBV5-4 and TRBJ2-1; TRBD2 might be the D (5 bases). This CDR3 region has 15 residues. Trimming took off 0 bases at V and 5 bases at J, with 12 bases between the two ends. Per the germline V gene, CDR1 is SGHNT and CDR2 is YYREEE (reference sequence). The CDR3 nucleotides are TGTGCCAGCAGCTTGGCTGGGCGGGCAAACAATGAGCAGTTCTTC. Protein sequence: CASSLAGRANNEQFF.

A note on this clone: An end of the junction differs from the germline gene, which may be a read error. The chain has TRBV5-6 and TRBJ1-4; no reliable D call. The CDR3 sequence is 15 residues long. Germline V gives CDR1 SGHDT, CDR2 YYEEEE. As DNA, the CDR3 is TGTGTCAGCAGCTCGCCGACCCTCGGTGGTGAAAAACTGTTTTTT. Amino acid sequence: CVSSSPTLGGEKLFF.